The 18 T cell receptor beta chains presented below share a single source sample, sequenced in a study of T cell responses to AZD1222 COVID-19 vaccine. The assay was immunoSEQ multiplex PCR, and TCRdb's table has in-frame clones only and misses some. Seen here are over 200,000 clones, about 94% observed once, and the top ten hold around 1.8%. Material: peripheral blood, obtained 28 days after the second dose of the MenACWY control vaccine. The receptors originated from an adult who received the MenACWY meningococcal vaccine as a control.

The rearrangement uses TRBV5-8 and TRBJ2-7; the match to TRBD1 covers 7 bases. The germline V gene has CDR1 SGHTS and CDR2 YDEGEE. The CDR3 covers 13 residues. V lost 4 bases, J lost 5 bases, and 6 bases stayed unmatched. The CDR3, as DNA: TGTGCCAGCAGCCGATGGACAGGCGACGAGCAGTACTTC. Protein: CASSRWTGDEQYF.

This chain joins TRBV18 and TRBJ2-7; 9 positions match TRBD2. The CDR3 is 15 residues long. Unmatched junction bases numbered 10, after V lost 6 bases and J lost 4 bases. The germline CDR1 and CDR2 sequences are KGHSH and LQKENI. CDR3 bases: TGTGCCAGCTCGCTCGATAGCGGGGGTTTATACGAGCAGTACTTC. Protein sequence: CASSLDSGGLYEQYF.

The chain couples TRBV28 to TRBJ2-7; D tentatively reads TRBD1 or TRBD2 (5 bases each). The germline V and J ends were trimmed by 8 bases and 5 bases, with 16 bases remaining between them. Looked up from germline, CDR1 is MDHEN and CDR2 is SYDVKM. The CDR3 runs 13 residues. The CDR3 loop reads CASARDAWDEQYF. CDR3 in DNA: TGTGCCAGCGCACGGGACGCTTGGGACGAGCAGTACTTC. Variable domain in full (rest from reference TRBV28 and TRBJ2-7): DVKVTQSSRYLVKRTGEKVFLECVQDMDHENMFWYRQDPGLGLRLIYFSYDVKMKEKGDIPEGYSVSREKKERFSLILESASTNQTSMYLCASARDAWDEQYFGPGTRLTVT.

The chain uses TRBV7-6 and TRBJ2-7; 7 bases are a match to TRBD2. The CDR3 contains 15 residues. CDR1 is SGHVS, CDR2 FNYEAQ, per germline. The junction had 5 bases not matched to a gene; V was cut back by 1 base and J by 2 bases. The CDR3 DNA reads TGTGCCAGCAGCTTAGGCGGGAGTGTCGCCTACGAGCAGTACTTC. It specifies CASSLGGSVAYEQYF.

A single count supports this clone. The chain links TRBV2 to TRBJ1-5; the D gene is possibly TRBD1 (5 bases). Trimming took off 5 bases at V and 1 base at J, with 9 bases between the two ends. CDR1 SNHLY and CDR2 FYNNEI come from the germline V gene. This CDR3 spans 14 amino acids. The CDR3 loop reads CASSKRDSNQPQHF. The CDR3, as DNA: TGTGCCAGCAGTAAACGGGACAGCAATCAGCCCCAGCATTTT.

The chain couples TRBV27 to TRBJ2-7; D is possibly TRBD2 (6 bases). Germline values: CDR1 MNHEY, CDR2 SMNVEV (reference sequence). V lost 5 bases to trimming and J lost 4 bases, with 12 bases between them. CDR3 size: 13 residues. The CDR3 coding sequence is TGTGCCAGCAGTACCGGGAGTGGGTACGAGCAGTACTTC. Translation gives CASSTGSGYEQYF.

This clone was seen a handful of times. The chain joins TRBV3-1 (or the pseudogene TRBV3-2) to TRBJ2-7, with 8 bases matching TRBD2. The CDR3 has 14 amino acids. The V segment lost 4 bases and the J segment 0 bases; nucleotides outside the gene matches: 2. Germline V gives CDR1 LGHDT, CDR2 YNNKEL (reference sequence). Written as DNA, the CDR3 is TGTGCCAGCAGCCGCGGGGGGCTCTCCTACGAGCAGTACTTC. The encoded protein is CASSRGGLSYEQYF.

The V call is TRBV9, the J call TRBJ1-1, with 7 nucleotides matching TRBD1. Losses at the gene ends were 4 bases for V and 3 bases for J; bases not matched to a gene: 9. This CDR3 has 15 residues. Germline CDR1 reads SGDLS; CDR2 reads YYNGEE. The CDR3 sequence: CASSKTGVADTEAFF. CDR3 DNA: TGTGCCAGCAGCAAAACAGGGGTTGCGGACACTGAAGCTTTCTTT.

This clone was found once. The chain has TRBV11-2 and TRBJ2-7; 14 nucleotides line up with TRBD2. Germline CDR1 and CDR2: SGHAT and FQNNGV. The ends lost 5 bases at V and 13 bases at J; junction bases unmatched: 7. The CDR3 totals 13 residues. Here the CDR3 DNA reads TGTGCCAGCAGCGCCGGGACTAGCGGGAGTGTATACTTC. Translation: CASSAGTSGSVYF.

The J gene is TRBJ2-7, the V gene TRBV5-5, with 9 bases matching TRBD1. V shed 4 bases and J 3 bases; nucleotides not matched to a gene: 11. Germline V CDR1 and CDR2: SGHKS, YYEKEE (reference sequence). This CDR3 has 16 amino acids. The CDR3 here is CASSAGRDRVFYEQYF. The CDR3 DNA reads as TGTGCCAGCAGCGCGGGCCGGGACAGGGTATTCTACGAGCAGTACTTC. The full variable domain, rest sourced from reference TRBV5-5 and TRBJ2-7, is DAGVTQSPTHLIKTRGQQVTLRCSPISGHKSVSWYQQVLGQGPQFIFQYYEKEERGRGNFPDRFSARQFPNYSSELNVNALLLGDSALYLCASSAGRDRVFYEQYFGPGTRLTVT.

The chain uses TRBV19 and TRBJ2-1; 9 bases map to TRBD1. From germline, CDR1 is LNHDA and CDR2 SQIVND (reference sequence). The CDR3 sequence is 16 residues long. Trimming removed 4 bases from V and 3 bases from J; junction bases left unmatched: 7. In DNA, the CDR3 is TGTGCCAGTAGTAAACAGACAGGGGGAAACTACAATGAGCAGTTCTTC. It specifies CASSKQTGGNYNEQFF. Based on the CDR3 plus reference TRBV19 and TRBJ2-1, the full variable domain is DGGITQSPKYLFRKEGQNVTLSCEQNLNHDAMYWYRQDPGQGLRLIYYSQIVNDFQKGDIAEGYSVSREKKESFPLTVTSAQKNPTAFYLCASSKQTGGNYNEQFFGPGTRLTVL.

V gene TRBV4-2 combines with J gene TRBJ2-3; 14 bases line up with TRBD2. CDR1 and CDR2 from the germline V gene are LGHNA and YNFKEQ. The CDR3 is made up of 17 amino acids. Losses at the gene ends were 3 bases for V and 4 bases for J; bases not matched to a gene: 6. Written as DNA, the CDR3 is TGTGCCAGCAGCCAGGGACTAGCGGGAGACGGTCCAGATACGCAGTATTTT. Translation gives CASSQGLAGDGPDTQYF.

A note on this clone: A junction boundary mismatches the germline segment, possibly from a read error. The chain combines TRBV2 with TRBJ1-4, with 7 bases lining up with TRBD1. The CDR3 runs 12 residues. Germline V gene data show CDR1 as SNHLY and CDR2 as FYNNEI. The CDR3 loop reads CASRAVTGAFWW. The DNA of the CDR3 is TGTGCCAGCAGAGCGGTTACAGGGGCCTTCTGGTGG.

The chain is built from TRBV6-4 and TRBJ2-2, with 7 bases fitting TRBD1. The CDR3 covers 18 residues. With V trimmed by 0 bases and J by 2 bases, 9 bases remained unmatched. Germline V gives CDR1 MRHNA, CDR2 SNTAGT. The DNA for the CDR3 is TGTGCCAGCAGTGACTCCGCGACAGGGCCCTACAACACCGGGGAGCTGTTTTTT. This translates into CASSDSATGPYNTGELFF.

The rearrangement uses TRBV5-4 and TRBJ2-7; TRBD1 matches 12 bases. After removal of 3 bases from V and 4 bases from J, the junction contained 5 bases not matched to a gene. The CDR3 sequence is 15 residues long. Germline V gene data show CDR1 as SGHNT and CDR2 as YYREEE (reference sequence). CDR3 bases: TGTGCCAGCAGCTATCCGGGACAGGGGGCTTACGAGCAGTACTTC. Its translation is CASSYPGQGAYEQYF. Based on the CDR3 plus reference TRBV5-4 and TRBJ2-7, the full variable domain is ETGVTQSPTHLIKTRGQQVTLRCSSQSGHNTVSWYQQALGQGPQFIFQYYREEENGRGNFPPRFSGLQFPNYSSELNVNALELDDSALYLCASSYPGQGAYEQYFGPGTRLTVT.

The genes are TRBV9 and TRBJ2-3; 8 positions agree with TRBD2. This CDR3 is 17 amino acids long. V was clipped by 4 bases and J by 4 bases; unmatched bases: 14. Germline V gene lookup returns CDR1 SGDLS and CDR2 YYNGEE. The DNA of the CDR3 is TGTGCCAGCAGCCACCCCACCAGCGGGGGTTCGGCAGATACGCAGTATTTT. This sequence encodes CASSHPTSGGSADTQYF.

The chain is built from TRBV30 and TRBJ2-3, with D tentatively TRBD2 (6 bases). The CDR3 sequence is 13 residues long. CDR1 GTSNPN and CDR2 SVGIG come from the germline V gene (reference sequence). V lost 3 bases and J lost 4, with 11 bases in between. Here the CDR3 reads CAWRGLGPDTQYF. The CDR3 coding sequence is TGTGCCTGGAGGGGACTGGGCCCAGATACGCAGTATTTT.

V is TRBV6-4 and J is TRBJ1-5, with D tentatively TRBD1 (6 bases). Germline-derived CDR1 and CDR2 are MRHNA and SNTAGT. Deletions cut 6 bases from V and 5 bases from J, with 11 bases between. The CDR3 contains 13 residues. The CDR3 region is CASSRGGDQPQHF. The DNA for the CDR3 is TGTGCCAGCAGCAGGGGTGGGGATCAGCCCCAGCATTTT.